These 20 T cell receptor beta chains were all obtained from the same sample, sequenced in a study of cytomegalovirus exposure and HLA in healthy donors. Use of 60 Vbeta and 13 Jbeta primers characterized the PCR. The protocol was immunoSEQ multiplex PCR, while the TCRdb copy is restricted to in-frame clones and leaves out a portion. The sample yields 180,000 or so clones, around 82% seen once. Sequences were obtained from PBMCs. The origin of the receptors is a woman between 25 and 40 years old in good health and CMV-seropositive.

V and J are TRBV6-1 and TRBJ2-1; D uncertain. Trimming shortened V by 0 bases and J by 6 bases, and 15 bases separated the two germline ends. The CDR3 extends over 16 amino acids. Germline V gene sequence: CDR1 MNHNS, CDR2 SASEGT. The CDR3 reads CASSEALGPLVNEQFF. The CDR3 nucleotides are TGTGCCAGCAGTGAAGCGCTGGGCCCGCTGGTCAATGAGCAGTTCTTC.

The chain is built from TRBV25-1 and TRBJ2-3; TRBD1 matches at 10 bases. There are 17 residues in the CDR3. V was clipped by 4 bases and J by 2 bases; unmatched bases: 9. Germline CDR1 and CDR2: MGHDK and SYGVNS. The CDR3 DNA reads as TGTGCCAGCAGTGGGGGACAGGGGTGGGCCTACACAGATACGCAGTATTTT. Its protein is CASSGGQGWAYTDTQYF. The full variable domain, rest sourced from reference TRBV25-1 and TRBJ2-3, is EADIYQTPRYLVIGTGKKITLECSQTMGHDKMYWYQQDPGMELHLIHYSYGVNSTEKGDLSSESTVSRIRTEHFPLTLESARPSHTSQYLCASSGGQGWAYTDTQYFGPGTRLTVL.

The genes are TRBV28 and TRBJ2-3; TRBD2 agrees at 16 bases. Germline V lookup: CDR1 MDHEN, CDR2 SYDVKM. The CDR3 has 17 amino acids. The V and J ends lost 7 bases and 4 bases, in that order; junction bases with no gene match: 8. The CDR3 DNA is TGTGCCAGCACCCCAAAGGGACTAGCGGGGGGGTCAGATACGCAGTATTTT. Residues: CASTPKGLAGGSDTQYF.

The V gene is TRBV10-3, the J gene TRBJ2-3; TRBD2 matches at 10 bases. V was pared by 5 bases and J by 3 bases, with 14 bases of the junction left unmatched. This CDR3 has 18 amino acids. CDR1 ENHRY and CDR2 SYGVKD come from the germline V gene. The DNA for the CDR3 is TGTGCCATCAGTCCCCGGCTAGCGGGGGAGCGGCGAACAGATACGCAGTATTTT. It specifies CAISPRLAGERRTDTQYF.

This chain connects TRBV27 to TRBJ1-5; D gene uncertain. Germline CDR1 and CDR2: MNHEY and SMNVEV (reference sequence). The CDR3 consists of 16 residues. Between the trimmed V and J ends, which lost 8 bases and 1 base, there was a span of 18 bases. The CDR3, as DNA: TGTGCCAGCCCCGCCCCCGAGCAGGCGAGCAATCAGCCCCAGCATTTT. It is translated as CASPAPEQASNQPQHF.

This sequence joins TRBV18 and TRBJ2-5, with a possible D match to TRBD1 (6 bases). The CDR3 is made up of 13 amino acids. Deletions cut 2 bases from V and 5 bases from J, with 9 bases between. Per the germline V gene, CDR1 is KGHSH and CDR2 is LQKENI. The CDR3 DNA reads TGTGCCAGCTCACCAAACAGGGATGAGACCCAGTACTTC. This encodes CASSPNRDETQYF.

The chain combines TRBV7-2 with TRBJ2-5; no clear D. The germline V and J ends were trimmed by 0 bases and 5 bases, with 13 bases remaining between them. This CDR3 comprises 15 residues. CDR1 and CDR2 (germline): SGHTA, FQGNSA. CDR3 DNA sequence: TGTGCCAGCAGCTTAGCCCCTACGTTAACGGAGACCCAGTACTTC. This encodes CASSLAPTLTETQYF.

This chain connects TRBV4-3 to TRBJ2-1; a weak D match, TRBD2 (6 bases). Trimming shortened V by 0 bases and J by 13 bases, and 13 bases separated the two germline ends. Germline CDR1 is LGHNA and CDR2 is YSLEER. CDR3 size: 13 residues. For the CDR3, the DNA is TGCGCCAGCAGCCAAGATTCTAGCGTGGCCCAGTTCTTC. It codes for CASSQDSSVAQFF.

V and J are TRBV7-2 and TRBJ1-5; TRBD1 matches 11 bases. CDR1 is SGHTA, CDR2 FQGNSA, per germline. CDR3 length: 16 residues. The J segment lost 4 bases and the V segment lost 5 bases, leaving 7 bases of the junction unmatched. The CDR3 DNA reads TGTGCCAGCAGCCCGGGGACAGGGGGTAGAAATCAGCCCCAGCATTTT. This sequence encodes CASSPGTGGRNQPQHF. Full variable domain (remainder filled in from reference TRBV7-2 and TRBJ1-5): GAGVSQSPSNKVTEKGKDVELRCDPISGHTALYWYRQSLGQGLEFLIYFQGNSAPDKSGLPSDRFSAERTGGSVSTLTIQRTQQEDSAVYLCASSPGTGGRNQPQHFGDGTRLSIL.

This clone occurred a few times. The J gene is TRBJ1-1, the V gene TRBV4-1; D is perhaps TRBD1 (5 bases). The V end lost 1 base, the J end lost 3 bases, and 12 bases lay between the germline ends. The CDR3 is made up of 15 amino acids. Germline assignment: CDR1 MGHRA and CDR2 YSYEKL. CDR3 nucleotide sequence: TGCGCCAGCAGCCAAGGCACTACGGGGGACACTGAAGCTTTCTTT. It translates to CASSQGTTGDTEAFF.

The chain is built from TRBV14 and TRBJ2-3, with D possibly matching TRBD2 (5 bases). Germline-derived CDR1 and CDR2 are SGHDN and FVKESK. CDR3 length equals 15 residues. V dropped 5 bases and J dropped 0 bases, with 12 bases sitting between them. The DNA for the CDR3 is TGTGCCAGCAGCGATGGACTCCCAAGCACAGATACGCAGTATTTT. Encoded protein: CASSDGLPSTDTQYF.

V gene TRBV19 combines with J gene TRBJ2-2, with 9 bases fitting TRBD2. J lost 7 bases, V lost 7 bases, and 10 bases had no gene match. Germline V gene lookup returns CDR1 LNHDA and CDR2 SQIVND (reference sequence). There are 15 residues in the CDR3. This chain's CDR3 is CASNPQRGVVGELFF. DNA of the CDR3: TGTGCCAGTAACCCCCAGCGGGGGGTTGTCGGGGAGCTGTTTTTT.

The chain carries TRBV4-2 and TRBJ2-3; D ambiguous. CDR3 length equals 15 residues. Germline V gene sequence: CDR1 LGHNA, CDR2 YNFKEQ. V lost 1 base to trimming and J lost 0 bases, with 8 bases between them. CDR3 sequence: CASSQVWASTDTQYF. The CDR3 nucleotides are TGTGCCAGCAGCCAAGTTTGGGCGAGCACAGATACGCAGTATTTT.

The genes are TRBV7-2 and TRBJ1-6; tentatively, D is TRBD1 (5 bases). The CDR3 contains 15 residues. Deletions cut 4 bases from V and 7 bases from J, with 14 bases between. Germline values: CDR1 SGHTA, CDR2 FQGNSA. In nucleotides, the CDR3 is TGTGCCAGCAGCTCGGAGGGGATGTGGAATTCACCCCTCCACTTT. It codes for CASSSEGMWNSPLHF.

The chain uses TRBV25-1 and TRBJ2-3, with 9 positions matching TRBD2. Germline V gene data show CDR1 as MGHDK and CDR2 as SYGVNS. V gave up 3 bases and J gave up 2 bases; unmatched junction bases: 9. The CDR3 length is 17 residues. The CDR3 coding sequence is TGTGCCAGCAGTGATCCCAGCGGGGGGCTTCCCACAGATACGCAGTATTTT. Its translation: CASSDPSGGLPTDTQYF. The full variable domain, its missing parts supplied by reference TRBV25-1 and TRBJ2-3, is EADIYQTPRYLVIGTGKKITLECSQTMGHDKMYWYQQDPGMELHLIHYSYGVNSTEKGDLSSESTVSRIRTEHFPLTLESARPSHTSQYLCASSDPSGGLPTDTQYFGPGTRLTVL.

The gene calls are TRBV6-4 and TRBJ1-1; 8 positions match TRBD1. The V segment lost 3 bases and the J segment 1 base; nucleotides outside the gene matches: 1. The CDR3 is 14 amino acids. Germline V gene lookup returns CDR1 MRHNA and CDR2 SNTAGT. The CDR3 DNA reads as TGTGCCAGCAGTGAACAGGGGGGGAACACTGAAGCTTTCTTT. As protein: CASSEQGGNTEAFF.

This clone showed up just once. The gene calls are TRBV5-1 and TRBJ2-2, with TRBD1 matching 10 bases. Germline V gene lookup returns CDR1 SGHRS and CDR2 YFSETQ. V was clipped by 1 base and J by 2 bases; unmatched bases: 5. The CDR3 runs to 17 residues. The CDR3 here is CASSLSRQGANTGELFF. The CDR3 nucleotides read TGCGCCAGCAGCTTGAGCCGACAGGGGGCTAACACCGGGGAGCTGTTTTTT. Variable domain in full (rest from reference TRBV5-1 and TRBJ2-2): KAGVTQTPRYLIKTRGQQVTLSCSPISGHRSVSWYQQTPGQGLQFLFEYFSETQRNKGNFPGRFSGRQFSNSRSEMNVSTLELGDSALYLCASSLSRQGANTGELFFGEGSRLTVL.

V is TRBV7-2 and J is TRBJ2-7, with D perhaps matching TRBD1 (6 bases). Trimming took off 3 bases at V and 5 bases at J, with 11 bases between the two ends. CDR3 length equals 13 residues. Germline CDR1 and CDR2: SGHTA and FQGNSA. The DNA of the CDR3 is TGTGCCAGCAGCTTCCAGGGGAACCACGAGCAGTACTTC. It specifies CASSFQGNHEQYF.

This clone was counted once. The chain uses TRBV4-3 and TRBJ2-2, with TRBD2 identical over 8 bases. Per the germline V gene, CDR1 is LGHNA and CDR2 is YSLEER. Trimming at V came to 3 bases and at J to 5 bases, leaving 8 bases not matched to a gene. This CDR3 spans 16 amino acids. The CDR3 nucleotides are TGCGCCAGCAGCCAGTCGGGGGGGCCACGGACCGGGGAGCTGTTTTTT. Amino acid sequence: CASSQSGGPRTGELFF.

This chain uses TRBV2 with TRBJ2-1; no clear D. V was trimmed by 3 bases and J by 0 bases, leaving 9 bases between them. Germline lookup yields CDR1 SNHLY and CDR2 FYNNEI. The CDR3 loop spans 15 amino acids. Here the CDR3 reads CASSDLQSSYNEQFF. CDR3 nucleotide sequence: TGTGCCAGCAGTGACCTACAGAGCTCCTACAATGAGCAGTTCTTC.